Reported below is one T cell receptor beta chain. Some clones are missing from TCRdb's copy, which holds only in-frame ones; the method was immunoSEQ multiplex PCR. Among tens of thousands of clones listed, about 90% were seen once. This sample stems from a study of control samples from healthy donors and cancer patients. This CDR3 is built from 14 residues. Germline CDR1 reads LNHDA; CDR2 reads SQIVND (reference sequence). V was trimmed by 7 bases and J by 2 bases, leaving 11 bases between them. This chain connects TRBV19 to TRBJ1-4, with TRBD1 as a possible D gene (5 bases). The receptor was isolated from a woman aged 55-75 years with head and neck cancer. Sequencing used PBMCs. The CDR3 DNA is TGTGCCAGTAAGTCCTGGGGCACTAATGAAAAACTGTTTTTT. Encoded protein: CASKSWGTNEKLFF. Combining the CDR3 with reference TRBV19 and TRBJ1-4 gives the whole variable domain DGGITQSPKYLFRKEGQNVTLSCEQNLNHDAMYWYRQDPGQGLRLIYYSQIVNDFQKGDIAEGYSVSREKKESFPLTVTSAQKNPTAFYLCASKSWGTNEKLFFGSGTQLSVL.